This TCR beta chain was sequenced during a study of cytomegalovirus exposure and HLA in healthy donors. As for the study in general: Genotyping of roughly 400 donors showed that roughly 80% belonged to the Caucasian-associated ancestry cluster.

Participants comprised healthy donors of bone marrow. The PCR made use of 60 Vbeta and 13 Jbeta primers. Here immunoSEQ multiplex PCR was the method, and the copy in TCRdb shows in-frame clones only, minus some. The sample holds over 75,000 clones, under 80% seen once. The study, taken as a whole, reports: Across all donors, roughly uniform sequencing depth was an assumption of the presence/absence analyses.

V dropped 3 bases and J dropped 6 bases, with 15 bases sitting between them. In germline, CDR1 is KGHSH, CDR2 LQKENI. CDR3 length: 15 residues. Remarks on this clone: The antigen is not known.

The chain couples TRBV18 to TRBJ2-1; tentative D call: TRBD2 (6 bases). The sequencing sample was made of PBMCs. This receptor was obtained from a man aged 35-49 years in good health and CMV-seropositive. The DNA of the CDR3 is TGTGCCAGCTCACCGCGATGGGGCGGGATCAATGAGCAGTTCTTC. Protein product: CASSPRWGGINEQFF.